The rows below give T cell receptor beta chains drawn from one sample of a study of early T cells in non-severe SARS-CoV-2 infection. In TCRdb, the 5' RACE reads were re-called with MiXCR into one record per CDR3 protein. The repertoire has some 58,000 distinct CDR3 sequences, approximately 10% of them found once; the top ten carry less than 3.5%. The sample in question was whole blood, obtained at baseline. All receptors come from an adult who was a healthcare worker with PCR-confirmed SARS-CoV-2 infection or an uninfected control (not recorded which). Each CDR3 is given with its conserved first and last residue. Fields, in order: D gene, clone size, J gene, V gene, CDR3 DNA, CDR3 protein. The D gene is left open where the match is weak. Size tells how often a clone was seen (once, few, many) or the class of an expanded clone, and some rows leave it out.

- | - | TRBJ1-2 | TRBV14 | TGTGCCAGCAGCCAGGGGTTCGGAACTCCAGAATATGGCTACACCTTC | CASSQGFGTPEYGYTF
- | few | TRBJ2-1 | TRBV5-1 | TGCGCCAGCAGCTTGCTTGGCGGATCCTACAATGAGCAGTTCTTC | CASSLLGGSYNEQFF
TRBD1 | - | TRBJ1-1 | TRBV11-2 | TGTGCCAGCAGCCCCCTCGGACAGGGGAGGTTGCGAAGCACTGAAGCTTTCTTT | CASSPLGQGRLRSTEAFF
- | - | TRBJ1-2 | TRBV6-5 | TGTGCCAGCACGAAGGGCGGCGCCTATGGCTACACCTTC | CASTKGGAYGYTF
- | many | TRBJ2-5 | TRBV29-1 | TGCAGCTCCCCGGCAGGCGGCAGGGAGGTAGGAGAGACCCAGTACTTC | CSSPAGGREVGETQYF
- | many | TRBJ1-3 | TRBV20-1 | TGCAGTTCGGAGGGCCGGGAAGGAAACACCATATATTTT | CSSEGREGNTIYF
TRBD1 | few | TRBJ2-5 | TRBV20-1 | TGCAGTGCGGCCCGGGTAGGACCAGGGGGCAAGGAGACCCAGTACTTC | CSAARVGPGGKETQYF
- | few | TRBJ2-1 | TRBV12-3/TRBV12-4 | TGTGCCAGCAGTATCGACTACAATGAGCAGTTCTTC | CASSIDYNEQFF
- | - | TRBJ2-5 | TRBV7-2 | TGTGCCAGCAGCTTAAGTTACAGGGCCGTTCAAGAGACCCAGTACTTC | CASSLSYRAVQETQYF
- | few | TRBJ1-1 | TRBV4-1 | TGCGCCAGCAGCCAAGAGGTGGGAGGGACCACTGAAGCTTTCTTT | CASSQEVGGTTEAFF
TRBD2 | few | TRBJ2-3 | TRBV13 | TGTGCCAGCAGCTGGGACTACTACACAGATACGCAGTATTTT | CASSWDYYTDTQYF
- | many | TRBJ2-6 | TRBV29-1 | TGCAGCGTTGGGGTCAGGCAGGCGAACTCTGGGGCCAACGTCCTGACTTTC | CSVGVRQANSGANVLTF
TRBD2 | - | TRBJ2-4 | TRBV3-1 | TGTGCCAGCAGCCAAGGAGCTCTAGCGGGGGGGCGACTTCAGTACTTC | CASSQGALAGGRLQYF
- | - | TRBJ2-5 | TRBV30 | TGTGCCTGGAGTCGGGGCAGGGCGGGAGAGACCCAGTACTTC | CAWSRGRAGETQYF
TRBD1 | - | TRBJ1-2 | TRBV12-3/TRBV12-4 | TGTGCCAGCAGTTTAGGGACAGGACATGGCTACACCTTC | CASSLGTGHGYTF
- | few | TRBJ2-7 | TRBV6-2/TRBV6-3 | TGTGCCAGCGCGGAGGACGAGCAGTACTTC | CASAEDEQYF
- | few | TRBJ2-5 | TRBV7-9 | TGTGCCAGCAGCATGACACTCCGCGGGGTAGAGACCCAGTACTTC | CASSMTLRGVETQYF
- | - | TRBJ2-5 | TRBV7-2 | TGTGCCAGCAGCTTAAACAGGGAAGAGACCCAGTACTTC | CASSLNREETQYF
TRBD1 | many | TRBJ1-6 | TRBV6-5 | TGTGCCAGCAGCTACAGTACAGGGGAGGCATCACCCCTCCACTTT | CASSYSTGEASPLHF
- | medium-sized | TRBJ1-1 | TRBV7-2 | TGTGCCAGCAGCTTAGACAGGAACACTGAAGCTTTCTTT | CASSLDRNTEAFF
TRBD2 | - | TRBJ2-7 | TRBV19 | TGTGCCAGTAGTTCTCAAGCGGGGGGCCTCAACGAGCAGTACTTC | CASSSQAGGLNEQYF
- | - | TRBJ1-1 | TRBV6-1 | TGTGCCAGCAGTGCCGCGGGACACCTCCCCGGGCGGAACACTGAAGCTTTCTTT | CASSAAGHLPGRNTEAFF
- | - | TRBJ2-7 | TRBV25-1 | TGTGCCAGCAGTGAGTACCAGACAGGAACGGGGGCCAACGAGCAGTACTTC | CASSEYQTGTGANEQYF
- | - | TRBJ2-3 | TRBV9 | TGTGCCAGCAGCGTGTGGGCCACAGATACGCAGTATTTT | CASSVWATDTQYF
TRBD2 | once | TRBJ2-1 | TRBV11-3 | TGTGCCAGCAGCGAGGGACTAGCGGGGACCCAGCAGTTCTTC | CASSEGLAGTQQFF
- | - | TRBJ2-5 | TRBV12-3/TRBV12-4 | TGTGCCAGCAGTTACAGGGTTGAGACCCAGTACTTC | CASSYRVETQYF
- | many | TRBJ1-2 | TRBV7-2 | TGTGCCAGCAGCCTGGACAGCCCAATCTATGGCTACACCTTC | CASSLDSPIYGYTF
TRBD1 | few | TRBJ1-6 | TRBV7-8 | TGTGCCAGCAGAACGGGACAGGGGGCTTCTTCACCCCTCCACTTT | CASRTGQGASSPLHF
- | few | TRBJ1-1 | TRBV6-2/TRBV6-3 | TGTGCCAGCAGTTCGACAGTTTTTAGTGAAGCTTTCTTT | CASSSTVFSEAFF
- | few | TRBJ2-1 | TRBV5-1 | TGCGCCAGCAGCCTTAGCGGATCCTACAATGAGCAGTTCTTC | CASSLSGSYNEQFF
- | few | TRBJ2-2 | TRBV5-1 | TGCGCCAGCAGCTTGCAAGGCCCCTCGAGGACCGGGGAGCTGTTTTTT | CASSLQGPSRTGELFF
- | - | TRBJ1-1 | TRBV4-3 | TGCGCCAGCAGCCAAGATAGCGCAGGCTGGAACACTGAAGCTTTCTTT | CASSQDSAGWNTEAFF
- | - | TRBJ1-1 | TRBV18 | TGTGCCAGCTCACCACCGTTGCAGGAAGTGGCGAACACTGAAGCTTTCTTT | CASSPPLQEVANTEAFF
- | - | TRBJ1-2 | TRBV30 | TGTGCCTGGACCGAGGTGGGGGGCCTCTATGGCTACACCTTC | CAWTEVGGLYGYTF
TRBD1 | few | TRBJ1-1 | TRBV5-1 | TGCGCCAGCACACCAGGGGGTGGCATGAACACTGAAGCTTTCTTT | CASTPGGGMNTEAFF
TRBD1 | many | TRBJ1-1 | TRBV20-1 | TGCAGTGCTACACCCTTGGGGACAGCGAACACTGAAGCTTTCTTT | CSATPLGTANTEAFF
- | few | TRBJ1-5 | TRBV12-3/TRBV12-4 | TGTGCCAGCAGTTTACTCGGCCAGGGGAGCAATCAGCCCCAGCATTTT | CASSLLGQGSNQPQHF
- | - | TRBJ2-3 | TRBV6-5 | TGTGCCAGCAGGTCCGGGGTTATAAGCACAGATACGCAGTATTTT | CASRSGVISTDTQYF
TRBD1 | - | TRBJ2-1 | TRBV25-1 | TGTGCCAGCAGTGAATATGGGACAGGGGGCGAGGATGAGCAGTTCTTC | CASSEYGTGGEDEQFF
- | few | TRBJ2-5 | TRBV12-3/TRBV12-4 | TGTGCCAGCAACACCAGGGACTCGGCAGAAGAGACCCAGTACTTC | CASNTRDSAEETQYF
- | - | TRBJ2-5 | TRBV6-1 | TGTGCCAGCAGCGGGGGGTACAGGGAGGAGACCCAGTACTTC | CASSGGYREETQYF
TRBD1 | many | TRBJ2-7 | TRBV6-1 | TGTGCCAGCACTCCGACAGGGGGAGCCTACGAGCAGTACTTC | CASTPTGGAYEQYF
TRBD1 | - | TRBJ2-4 | TRBV11-2 | TGTGCCAGCAGCCCCCAAACGACAGGGGATAAAAACATTCAGTACTTC | CASSPQTTGDKNIQYF
TRBD1 | few | TRBJ1-2 | TRBV20-1 | TGCAGTGCGAGGACAGGCTCCAACTATGGCTACACCTTC | CSARTGSNYGYTF